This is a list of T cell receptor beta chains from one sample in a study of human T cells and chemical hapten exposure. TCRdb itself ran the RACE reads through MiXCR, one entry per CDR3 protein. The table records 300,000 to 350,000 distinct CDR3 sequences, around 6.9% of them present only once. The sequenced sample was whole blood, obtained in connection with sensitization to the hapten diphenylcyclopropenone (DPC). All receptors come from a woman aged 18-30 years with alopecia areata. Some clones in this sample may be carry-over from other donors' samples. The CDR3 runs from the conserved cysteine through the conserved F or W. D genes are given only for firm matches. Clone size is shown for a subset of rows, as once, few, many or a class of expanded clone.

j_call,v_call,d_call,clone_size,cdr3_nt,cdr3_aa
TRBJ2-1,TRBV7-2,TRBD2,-,TGTGCCAGCAGCCATTCTAGCGGGGGGGCCCCAATTGAGCAGTTCTTC,CASSHSSGGAPIEQFF
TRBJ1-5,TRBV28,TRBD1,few,TGTGCCAGCAGTTACAGGGGGCGAGAGACCCATCAGCCCCAGCATTTT,CASSYRGRETHQPQHF
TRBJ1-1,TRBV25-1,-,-,TGTGCCAGCAGTGAGTTAGGAGGAGCTTTCTTT,CASSELGGAFF
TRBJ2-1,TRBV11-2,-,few,TGTGCCAGCAGCTTAGGTATAGGTTCCTACAATGAGCAGTTCTTC,CASSLGIGSYNEQFF
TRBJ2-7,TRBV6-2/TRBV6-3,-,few,TGTGCCAGCAGTCCCTCCGAGGGCAGAGATCCCTCCTACGAGCAGTACTTC,CASSPSEGRDPSYEQYF
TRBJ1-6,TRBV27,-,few,TGTGCCAGCAGCTACAGGGCCAGGAATTCACCCCTCCACTTT,CASSYRARNSPLHF
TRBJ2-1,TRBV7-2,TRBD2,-,TGTGCCAGCAGGCTTCTAGCGGGGCCCATCAATGAGCAGTTCTTC,CASRLLAGPINEQFF
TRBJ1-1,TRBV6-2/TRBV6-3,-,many,TGTGCCACCCAGACAGGGAACACTGAAGCTTTCTTT,CATQTGNTEAFF
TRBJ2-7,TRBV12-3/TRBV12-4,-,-,TGTGCCAGCAGTTTAGCGGATCATGGGGTCTACGAGCAGTACTTC,CASSLADHGVYEQYF
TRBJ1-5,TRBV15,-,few,TGTGCCACCAGCAGACCTAATCAGCCCCAGCATTTT,CATSRPNQPQHF
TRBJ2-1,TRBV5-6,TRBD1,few,TGTGCCAGCAGCCGCGACAGGGGGCGACCGGACAATGAGCAGTTCTTC,CASSRDRGRPDNEQFF
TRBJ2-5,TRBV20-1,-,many,TGCAGTGCTAGAGACAGTTTACAAGAGACCCAGTACTTC,CSARDSLQETQYF
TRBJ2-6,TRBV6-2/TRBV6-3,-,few,TGTGCCAGCAGTCACGGGGTCACCGAGCCTGGGGCCAACGTCCTGACTTTC,CASSHGVTEPGANVLTF
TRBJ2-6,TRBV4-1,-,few,TGCGCCAGCAGCCAACACCTACCAGGGGCCAACGTCCTGACTTTC,CASSQHLPGANVLTF
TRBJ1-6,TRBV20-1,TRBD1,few,TGCAGTGCTAGAGATCCACAGGGGCTAAGCTCACCCCTCCACTTT,CSARDPQGLSSPLHF
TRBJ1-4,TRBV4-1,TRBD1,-,TGCGCCAGCAGCCGGGACAGGGGTTGGGAAAAACTGTTTTTT,CASSRDRGWEKLFF
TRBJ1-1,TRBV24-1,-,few,TGTGCCACCAGAGCGAGCGTGTACACTGAAGCTTTCTTT,CATRASVYTEAFF
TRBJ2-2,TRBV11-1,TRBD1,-,TGTGCCAGCGGACGGGACAGGGACGCCGGGGAGCTGTTTTTT,CASGRDRDAGELFF
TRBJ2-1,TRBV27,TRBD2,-,TGTGCCAGCAGTTTATCCGTGACTAGCGGGGGATTCAGCTCCTACAATGAGCAGTTCTTC,CASSLSVTSGGFSSYNEQFF
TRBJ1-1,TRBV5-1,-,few,TGCGCCAGCAGCTTCGGGGGCAGGAGGGCTTTCTTT,CASSFGGRRAFF
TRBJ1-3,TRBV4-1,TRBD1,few,TGCGCCAGCAGCTTAATCGACAGGGGGGATGGAAACACCATATATTTT,CASSLIDRGDGNTIYF
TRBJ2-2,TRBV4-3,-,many,TGCGCCAGCAGCCAAAACTCGGGACCTCCGAACACCGGGGAGCTGTTTTTT,CASSQNSGPPNTGELFF